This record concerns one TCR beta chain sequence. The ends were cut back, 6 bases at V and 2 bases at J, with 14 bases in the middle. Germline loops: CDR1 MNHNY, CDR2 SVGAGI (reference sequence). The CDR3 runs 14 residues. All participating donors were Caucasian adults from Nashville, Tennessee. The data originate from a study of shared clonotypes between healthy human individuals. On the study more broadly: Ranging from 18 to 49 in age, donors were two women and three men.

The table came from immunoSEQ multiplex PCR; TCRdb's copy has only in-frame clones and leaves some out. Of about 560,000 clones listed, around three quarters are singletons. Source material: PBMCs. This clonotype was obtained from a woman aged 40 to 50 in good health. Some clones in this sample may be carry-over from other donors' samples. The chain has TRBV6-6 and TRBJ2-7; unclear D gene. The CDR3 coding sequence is TGTGCCAGCAGGGACGGCGGCAGCGCCTACGAGCAGTACTTC. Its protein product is CASRDGGSAYEQYF.